Presented here are 15 T cell receptor beta chains from one specimen sequenced in a study of blood T cell repertoires in COVID-19. Sequenced by immunoSEQ multiplex PCR; TCRdb stores in-frame clones only, minus some. The sample has 70,000 or so clones, 85% to 90% seen once. The sequenced sample consisted of peripheral blood. These receptors all stem from an elderly woman with active or convalescent COVID-19.

This clone occurred once. The gene calls are TRBV6-1 and TRBJ1-4, with TRBD1 matching 7 bases. Germline trimming cut 7 bases from V and 6 bases from J; bases unmatched to any gene: 11. The germline gives CDR1 MNHNS, CDR2 SASEGT. The CDR3 has 15 amino acids. The CDR3 DNA sequence: TGTGCCAGCACTGACAGGGAAGGATTTTATGAAAAACTGTTTTTT. Its protein product is CASTDREGFYEKLFF.

The genes are TRBV12-3 or TRBV12-4 and TRBJ1-3; D unresolved. This CDR3 region has 12 residues. V shed 6 bases and J shed 1 base, with 4 bases lying between them. This CDR3 reads CASRASGNTIYF. Here the CDR3 DNA reads TGTGCCAGCAGGGCTTCTGGAAACACCATATATTTT.

The V call is TRBV7-3, the J call TRBJ2-3; possible D gene TRBD2, 5 bases. Germline CDR1 is SGHTA and CDR2 is FQGTGA. V dropped 0 bases and J dropped 2 bases, with 15 bases sitting between them. The CDR3 length is 17 residues. The CDR3 reads CASSLTGAGPPTDTQYF. As DNA, the CDR3 is TGTGCCAGCAGCTTAACGGGAGCCGGCCCCCCCACAGATACGCAGTATTTT.

This rearrangement joins TRBV6-1 to TRBJ1-6; 7 bases are a match to TRBD1. Unmatched junction bases numbered 3, after V lost 1 base and J lost 6 bases. Germline CDR1 is MNHNS and CDR2 is SASEGT. There are 15 residues in the CDR3. In nucleotides, the CDR3 is TGTGCCAGCAGTGAAGTGGGACAGCTTAATTCACCCCTCCACTTT. Protein product: CASSEVGQLNSPLHF.

The chain uses TRBV5-1 and TRBJ2-5, with D possibly matching TRBD2 (5 bases). Deletions cut 7 bases from V and 5 bases from J, with 18 bases between. Germline loops: CDR1 SGHRS, CDR2 YFSETQ. The length of the CDR3 is 14 residues. The CDR3 reads CASRRRPGWETQYF. CDR3 DNA sequence: TGCGCCAGCCGGCGGCGCCCGGGGTGGGAGACCCAGTACTTC.

This chain links TRBV7-2 with TRBJ1-2; D ambiguous. Germline assignment: CDR1 SGHTA and CDR2 FQGNSA. The CDR3 covers 14 residues. Trimming removed 5 bases from V and 4 bases from J, with 14 bases in between. CDR3 loop: CASSPGGSGYGYTF. The CDR3 nucleotides read TGTGCCAGCAGCCCTGGCGGGTCCGGCTATGGCTACACCTTC.

This clone was found a few times. The V gene is TRBV20-1, the J gene TRBJ1-2; tentative D call: TRBD1 (5 bases). The length of the CDR3 is 11 residues. V lost 5 bases and J lost 6, with 10 bases in between. CDR1 is DFQATT and CDR2 is SNEGSKA in the germline V gene (reference sequence). The CDR3 loop reads CSALTVNGYTF. CDR3 DNA: TGCAGTGCTTTGACAGTTAATGGCTACACCTTC.

The table lists this clone with a few counts. This chain joins TRBV4-1 and TRBJ1-5; weak D call: TRBD1 (5 bases). This CDR3 is built from 18 residues. CDR1 and CDR2 from the germline V gene are MGHRA and YSYEKL. V was cut by 0 bases and J by 9 bases, with 24 bases left in between. This CDR3 reads CASSQDRAGIRSVGPQHF. The CDR3 DNA reads TGCGCCAGCAGCCAAGATCGGGCAGGGATTCGTTCTGTCGGGCCCCAGCATTTT.

The gene calls are TRBV5-1 and TRBJ2-1; possibly TRBD2 for D (5 bases). V lost 0 bases to trimming and J lost 0 bases, with 7 bases between them. Germline V gene data show CDR1 as SGHRS and CDR2 as YFSETQ. The CDR3 spans 15 residues. CDR3 sequence: CASSLVRDSYNEQFF. In DNA, the CDR3 is TGCGCCAGCAGCTTGGTTCGGGACTCCTACAATGAGCAGTTCTTC.

The genes are TRBV9 and TRBJ1-3, with unresolved D. Germline values: CDR1 SGDLS, CDR2 YYNGEE. The CDR3 contains 13 residues. Trimming cost V 4 bases and J 3 bases, with 8 bases left between them. CDR3 sequence (DNA): TGTGCCAGCAGCTTCGGGGATGGAAACACCATATATTTT. This encodes CASSFGDGNTIYF.

The CDR3, as DNA: TGTGCCTGGAGTAAGAGGGGGTCGAGAGAAGCTTTCTTT. Translating it yields CAWSKRGSREAFF. The rearrangement uses TRBV30 and TRBJ1-1; D might be TRBD1 (6 bases). The CDR3 is 13 residues long. The V and J ends lost 2 bases and 8 bases respectively, with 15 bases between them. The germline V gene encodes CDR1 GTSNPN and CDR2 SVGIG (reference sequence).

The chain is built from TRBV2 and TRBJ2-5; D gene ambiguous. The CDR3 contains 13 residues. The germline V gene has CDR1 SNHLY and CDR2 FYNNEI. The ends were cut back, 8 bases at V and 2 bases at J, with 12 bases in the middle. Here the CDR3 DNA reads TGTGCCAGCTTCGGTGTACGTCAAGAGACCCAGTACTTC. It yields the protein CASFGVRQETQYF.

The chain couples TRBV12-3 or TRBV12-4 to TRBJ2-2; 9 bases align to TRBD2. V was clipped by 7 bases and J by 6 bases; unmatched bases: 3. This CDR3 has 13 residues. The CDR3 here is CASKAGGAGELFF. CDR3 sequence (DNA): TGTGCCAGCAAAGCGGGGGGCGCCGGGGAGCTGTTTTTT.

The V gene is TRBV18, the J gene TRBJ2-7; no clear D. Trimming left V 6 bases short and J 4 bases short, with 16 bases between. Germline V gene lookup returns CDR1 KGHSH and CDR2 LQKENI. CDR3 length equals 14 residues. The CDR3 bases are TGTGCCAGCTCCCCAGGCATAGCAAGTTACGAGCAGTACTTC. This encodes CASSPGIASYEQYF. The whole variable domain, remainder taken from reference TRBV18 and TRBJ2-7, is NAGVMQNPRHLVRRRGQEARLRCSPMKGHSHVYWYRQLPEEGLKFMVYLQKENIIDESGMPKERFSAEFPKEGPSILRIQQVVRGDSAAYFCASSPGIASYEQYFGPGTRLTVT.

This rearrangement joins TRBV6-5 to TRBJ1-1; perhaps TRBD1 as D (6 bases). Trimming shortened V by 7 bases and J by 1 base, and 13 bases separated the two germline ends. CDR1 is MNHEY, CDR2 SVGAGI, per germline. CDR3 length equals 14 residues. CDR3: CASKQGRANTEAFF. CDR3 coding DNA: TGTGCCAGCAAACAGGGACGGGCGAACACTGAAGCTTTCTTT.